This TCR beta chain was captured by sequencing in a study of blood T cells in healthy people across ages. Study-wide findings and caveats: Unsorted PBMC input precluded a conclusive naive versus antigen-experienced comparison. Age brought a roughly linear fall in TCR beta diversity measured per million T cells.

Then a second PCR, running about 7 to 11 cycles, was carried out with a sample-barcoded 5' primer and a J-beta primer mix. One entry per CDR3 protein, called by TCRdb with MiXCR from the 5' RACE reads. Of 1.5 million to 1.9 million distinct CDR3 sequences detected, roughly two fifths appear once; the ten largest clones hold approximately 4.1%. As to this clonotype: Antigen specificity is unknown.

Looked up from germline, CDR1 is SGHRS and CDR2 is YFSETQ. The CDR3 has 16 amino acids. V was cut by 4 bases and J by 0 bases, with 16 bases left in between. The TCR was taken from a woman aged 18-35 years in good health. The material sequenced was blood. The chain carries TRBV5-1 and TRBJ2-5; D remains ambiguous. The CDR3 is CASSVAADGHQETQYF. In nucleotides, the CDR3 is TGCGCCAGCAGCGTTGCAGCCGACGGGCACCAAGAGACCCAGTACTTC.